The subject of this entry is one TCR beta chain. Its antigen specificity is not known. No base quality values were provided; no much bigger clone lies one nucleotide off. Genomic DNA was isolated using the Qiagen DNeasy kit from unsorted PBMCs as well as from negatively selected CD4+ and CD8+ fractions. Amplification of TCR beta CDR3 regions was done by immunoSEQ multiplex PCR with primers that anneal to V and J segments. A synthetic immune receptor repertoire was used to minimize amplification bias, and any remaining bias was removed computationally after sequencing. As for how the authors treated the data: Repertoire diversity was quantified as the Shannon entropy index using custom Python scripts. Unsorted, CD4+ and CD8+ repertoires were examined separately, except in combined analyses, for which CD4+ and CD8+ sequences were merged in silico. Clonal expansion was defined as at least a 2-fold frequency increase after treatment relative to C1D1, with a pseudocount of 0.5 for undetected baseline clones. Singleton clones were defined as clones with 0 or 1 copy at C1D1, and non-singleton clones were defined as clones with 2 or more copies. Clones expanded in unsorted samples were annotated as CD4+, CD8+ or unknown by matching protein sequences in sorted samples from the same patient. Wilcoxon tests on paired samples were used to test diversity changes from C1D1 to C4D1. The table comes from immuneACCESS by way of TCRdb, which keeps in-frame sequences with V and J called. Part of the clones is missing from these tables; in studies checked, under half for an unresolved V gene and the rest for unknown reasons. From that table come the V and J calls and clone size; the DNA was used to work out D and trimming. The sample data list tens of thousands of clones, and approximately 90% of these were observed just once. Jointly, the top ten make up 8% of the sample.

This sample is part of a study of PD-1 blockade in classical Hodgkin lymphoma (dated by TCRdb to between 2020 and 2021). In the study overall: Nivolumab dosing was 3 mg/kg intravenously every 2 weeks, continuing until either disease progression or unacceptable toxicity. The study used CyTOF and TCR beta sequencing to define a peripheral blood immune signature of response to PD-1 blockade in classical Hodgkin lymphoma. Broad study findings and their caveats: Only a single clinical trial cohort was studied, and what caused the repertoire differences, possibly disease activity or prior therapy, remained undefined. Baseline TCR diversity was reported to be lower in newly diagnosed patients than in healthy donors and to be lower still in relapsed/refractory patients. Lower diversity was seen in patients whose nivolumab began less than 1 year after ASCT, and these patients were left out of later analyses so that immune reconstitution would not confound the results. Baseline diversity similar to that of newly diagnosed patients was observed in trial patients achieving complete response, whereas significantly lower diversity was observed in partial responders and progressors. CD4+ but not CD8+ TCR diversity rose significantly by C4D1 (p=0.0027 vs p=0.16), most apparent in complete responders (p=0.02).

Measured from the cysteine to the phenylalanine, the CDR3 is 14 residues long. Only the CDR3 part of the read is kept: 42 bases, read in frame from the first base. Trimming costs V 6 bases and J 2 bases, and their ends lie 12 bases apart. According to the germline V gene, CDR1 reads SNHLY and CDR2 reads FYNNEI. This specimen's time point label, interpreted: cycle 4 day 1 (C4D1), after more than 5 weeks of nivolumab. Relapse after autologous stem cell transplantation had occurred in all trial patients, and cohorts A, B and C were distinguished by prior brentuximab vedotin exposure. A total of 56 patients with relapsed/refractory classical Hodgkin lymphoma made up the trial cohort, and each patient's best overall response was complete response, partial response or progressive disease. In the multi-cohort phase II CheckMate 205 trial, trial patients received single-agent nivolumab. An independent review committee assessed best overall response using the 2007 International Working Group response criteria. Trial PBMCs were collected just before the start of nivolumab (C1D1) and during therapy at cycle 2 day 1 and cycle 4 day 1. Peripheral blood was collected in 8 mL Vacutainer Cell Preparation Tubes, from which PBMCs were isolated by centrifugation and then cryopreserved.

The chain is made from TRBV2 and TRBJ2-3, with the D gene tentatively TRBD1 or TRBD2, based on 5 matching bases in each. This clonotype was sampled from a human donor with classical Hodgkin lymphoma. This sample comprised peripheral blood mononuclear cells (PBMCs), obtained before the fourth cycle of nivolumab. CDR3 loop: CASRNRDLTDTQYF. The nucleotide sequence is given as TGTGCCAGCAGGAACCGGGACCTCACAGATACGCAGTATTTT.